What follows are 5 T cell receptor beta chains derived from one specimen sequenced in a study of cytomegalovirus exposure and HLA in healthy donors. Measured with immunoSEQ multiplex PCR; TCRdb has only the in-frame clones, and not every one. The profile shows more than 250,000 clones, 87% of them singletons. Sample: PBMCs. The receptors were gathered from a woman aged 30 to 39 in good health and CMV-seropositive.

CDR3 bases: TGTGCCAGCAGCCCAGACAGATTTGAAGCTTTCTTT. This encodes CASSPDRFEAFF. This chain uses TRBV7-8 with TRBJ1-1, with a possible D match to TRBD1 (5 bases). Germline V gene lookup returns CDR1 SGHVS and CDR2 FQNEAQ. Trimming shortened V by 5 bases and J by 7 bases, and 11 bases separated the two germline ends. There are 12 residues in the CDR3.

The chain uses TRBV7-9 and TRBJ2-1; perhaps TRBD2 as D (5 bases). V was trimmed by 5 bases and J by 2 bases, leaving 13 bases between them. Germline V CDR1 and CDR2: SEHNR, FQNEAQ (reference sequence). The CDR3 runs 15 residues. CDR3 region: CASSQTRRPYNEQFF. The CDR3 DNA reads TGTGCCAGCAGCCAGACCCGGAGGCCCTACAATGAGCAGTTCTTC.

CDR3 amino acids: CAWNPNGQGPYNEQFF. DNA of the CDR3: TGTGCCTGGAACCCCAACGGGCAGGGACCCTACAATGAGCAGTTCTTC. The V gene is TRBV30, the J gene TRBJ2-1; the D call may be TRBD1 or TRBD2 (5 bases each). V lost 4 bases to trimming and J lost 2 bases, with 18 bases between them. This CDR3 is 16 amino acids long. CDR1 and CDR2 (germline): GTSNPN, SVGIG (reference sequence).

V and J are TRBV5-1 and TRBJ2-7; D could derive from TRBD1 or TRBD2 (5 bases each). The V gene lost 4 bases and the J gene lost 4 bases, with 21 bases spanning the gap. The CDR3 is made up of 16 amino acids. CDR1 and CDR2 (germline): SGHRS, YFSETQ. CDR3 nucleotide sequence: TGCGCCAGCAGCAGAGCAGGGCGAGGGGTTTGGTACGAGCAGTACTTC. Translation: CASSRAGRGVWYEQYF.

This clone was seen a few times. The J gene is TRBJ1-6, the V gene TRBV29-1, with TRBD1 matching 11 bases. Germline V gene lookup returns CDR1 SQVTM and CDR2 ANQGSEA. V lost 6 bases, J lost 10 bases, and 2 bases stayed unmatched. CDR3 size: 12 residues. CDR3 in DNA: TGCAGCGTGAGGACAGGGGGCTCACCCCTCCACTTT. Amino acids: CSVRTGGSPLHF.